These T cell receptor beta chains were read from a single sample in a study of blood T cells in healthy people across ages. TCRdb re-called the 5' RACE reads through MiXCR, storing one row per CDR3 protein. The data show about 720,000 distinct CDR3 sequences, approximately 21% seen once. Sequencing was performed on blood. The receptor set was obtained from a man aged 65 to 79 in good health. The CDR3 runs from the conserved cysteine through the conserved F or W. D genes are given only for firm matches. Size is stated for part of the rows, as once, few or many counts, or as a class when the clone is expanded.

14	.	TRBV6-5	TRBJ2-3	.	TGTGCCAGCAGTTTCAGAGGGAGGCTGGATACGCAGTATTTT	CASSFRGRLDTQYF
16	many	TRBV5-1	TRBJ2-7	.	TGCGCCAGCAGCTTGGGGGACAAGAAGAGCTCCTACGAGCAGTACTTC	CASSLGDKKSSYEQYF
10	few	TRBV7-9	TRBJ1-2	TRBD1	TGTGCCAGCAGTTGGGGACAGCACACCTTC	CASSWGQHTF
15	.	TRBV6-5	TRBJ2-1	.	TGTGCCAGCAGGGGTAGGGGTAGAGGTAGGAATGAGCAGTTCTTC	CASRGRGRGRNEQFF
15	.	TRBV10-3	TRBJ2-7	.	TGTGCCATCAGCACACAGGTTCTCGGTGGCTACGAGCAGTACTTC	CAISTQVLGGYEQYF
18	few	TRBV4-1	TRBJ1-5	TRBD1	TGCGCCAGCAGCCAAGAAGGGGGCCGACAGGCCTTCAATCAGCCCCAGCATTTT	CASSQEGGRQAFNQPQHF
12	.	TRBV29-1	TRBJ2-1	.	TGCAGCGTTGAGGTCAGCGGCTATGAGCAGTTCTTC	CSVEVSGYEQFF
16	.	TRBV28	TRBJ2-7	.	TGTGCCAGCAGTTTAGCAGGAAGCAGGGGCACCTACGAGCAGTACTTC	CASSLAGSRGTYEQYF
18	few	TRBV12-3/TRBV12-4	TRBJ2-6	TRBD1	TGTGCCAGCAAGAGACCCGGGACAGGGAGGTCTGGGGCCAACGTCCTGACTTTC	CASKRPGTGRSGANVLTF
15	.	TRBV10-3	TRBJ2-1	.	TGTGCCATCAGGGGGCAGGGAAGCTCCTACAATGAGCAGTTCTTC	CAIRGQGSSYNEQFF
12	few	TRBV12-3/TRBV12-4	TRBJ1-2	.	TGTGCCAGCAGGGGACGGAACTATGGCTACACCTTC	CASRGRNYGYTF
15	few	TRBV7-9	TRBJ2-3	.	TGTGCCAGCAGGTTGGCCTCCACTAGCACAGATACGCAGTATTTT	CASRLASTSTDTQYF
13	.	TRBV2	TRBJ2-5	.	TGTGCCAGCAGTGGCGGGATTGGAGAGACCCAGTACTTC	CASSGGIGETQYF
15	few	TRBV6-4	TRBJ1-1	.	TGTGCCGGCAGTGACTCTGGTTCACGGGACACTGAAGCTTTCTTT	CAGSDSGSRDTEAFF
16	.	TRBV7-2	TRBJ1-5	TRBD1	TGTGCCAGCAGCTCCGAGGTGGGCAGGGGGCGGCAGCCCCAGCATTTT	CASSSEVGRGRQPQHF
13	.	TRBV7-9	TRBJ1-1	.	TGTGCCAGCAGCTTGAACTCTAACACTGAAGCTTTCTTT	CASSLNSNTEAFF
15	.	TRBV4-1	TRBJ1-1	TRBD1	TGCGCCAGCAGCCAGGAACAGGGGGCTAGGGTTGAAGCTTTCTTT	CASSQEQGARVEAFF
14	many	TRBV28	TRBJ2-4	TRBD2	TGTGCCAGCAGCGGACACACGGGAGGGAACATTCAGTACTTC	CASSGHTGGNIQYF
16	few	TRBV6-5	TRBJ2-6	.	TGTGCCAGCAGTTTTGGGTCTAGCTCTGGGGCCAACGTCCTGACTTTC	CASSFGSSSGANVLTF
15	few	TRBV28	TRBJ2-5	TRBD2	TGTGCCAGCACCACGACCGGGACTAGCTTTCTTGAGCAGTACTTC	CASTTTGTSFLEQYF
13	.	TRBV3-1	TRBJ2-1	TRBD2	TGTGCCAGCAGCGGTTCGGGGGGACTTGAGCAGTTCTTC	CASSGSGGLEQFF
13	.	TRBV29-1	TRBJ2-3	.	TGCAGCGTTGAGGTCGTTACCACAGATACGCAGTATTTT	CSVEVVTTDTQYF
14	few	TRBV12-3/TRBV12-4	TRBJ2-1	TRBD2	TGTGCCAGCACCATAGCGGGCCCGGTGGATGAGCAGTTCTTC	CASTIAGPVDEQFF
13	many	TRBV12-3/TRBV12-4	TRBJ1-5	.	TGTGCCAGCAGTTATAATAGCAATCAGCCCCAGCATTTT	CASSYNSNQPQHF
13	few	TRBV15	TRBJ1-2	.	TGTGCCACCAGCAGAGATCGAAGCTATGGCTACACCTTC	CATSRDRSYGYTF
13	many	TRBV29-1	TRBJ2-1	.	TGCAGCGTTGATTCGAGCTCCTACAATGAGCAGTTCTTC	CSVDSSSYNEQFF
13	.	TRBV10-2	TRBJ1-1	TRBD1	TGCGCCAGCAGTGTCCCGGGACAGGGAGTCGCTTTCTTT	CASSVPGQGVAFF
15	few	TRBV28	TRBJ2-1	TRBD1	TGTGCCAGCAGCCGGGACAGGCTACCCTACAATGAGCAGTTCTTC	CASSRDRLPYNEQFF
12	few	TRBV3-1	TRBJ1-6	.	TGTGCCAGCAGCACCTTAAATTCACCCCTCCACTTT	CASSTLNSPLHF
16	.	TRBV28	TRBJ2-7	TRBD1	TGTGCCAGCACTCCCCGTGTGGGGACAGGGACCTACGAGCAGTACTTC	CASTPRVGTGTYEQYF
13	many	TRBV20-1	TRBJ1-5	.	TGCAGTGCTAGAGTAACAGTCAATCAGCCCCAGCATTTT	CSARVTVNQPQHF
15	few	TRBV18	TRBJ2-1	.	TGTGCCAGCTCACCGGGGGTACACTCCTACAATGAGCAGTTCTTC	CASSPGVHSYNEQFF
13	few	TRBV5-1	TRBJ1-1	.	TGCGCCAGCAGCTTCAACAAGAACACTGAAGCTTTCTTT	CASSFNKNTEAFF
15	.	TRBV14	TRBJ1-6	.	TGTGCCAGCAGCCAGGAAAGCTCCTATAATTCACCCCTCCACTTT	CASSQESSYNSPLHF
13	.	TRBV4-3	TRBJ2-4	.	TGCGCCAGCAGCCAAGAGTTGAGAAACATTCAGTACTTC	CASSQELRNIQYF
14	few	TRBV5-6	TRBJ2-2	.	TGTGCCAGCAGCCGACGGGACTACACCGGGGAGCTGTTTTTT	CASSRRDYTGELFF
15	.	TRBV27	TRBJ1-2	.	TGTGCCAGCAAAGCCTCTCCCCTTTACTACTATGGCTACACCTTC	CASKASPLYYYGYTF
21	many	TRBV5-1	TRBJ2-3	TRBD1	TGCGCCAGCAGCTTGGCGTCGACAGGGCTTAGTTCTCGTTCTAGCACAGATACGCAGTATTTT	CASSLASTGLSSRSSTDTQYF
14	.	TRBV7-9	TRBJ2-1	.	TGTGCCAGCAGCTTGTTCCGGGATCTCAATGAGCAGTTCTTC	CASSLFRDLNEQFF
13	.	TRBV15	TRBJ1-6	.	TGTGCCACCAGCAGAGATCACAGTTCACCCCTCCACTTT	CATSRDHSSPLHF